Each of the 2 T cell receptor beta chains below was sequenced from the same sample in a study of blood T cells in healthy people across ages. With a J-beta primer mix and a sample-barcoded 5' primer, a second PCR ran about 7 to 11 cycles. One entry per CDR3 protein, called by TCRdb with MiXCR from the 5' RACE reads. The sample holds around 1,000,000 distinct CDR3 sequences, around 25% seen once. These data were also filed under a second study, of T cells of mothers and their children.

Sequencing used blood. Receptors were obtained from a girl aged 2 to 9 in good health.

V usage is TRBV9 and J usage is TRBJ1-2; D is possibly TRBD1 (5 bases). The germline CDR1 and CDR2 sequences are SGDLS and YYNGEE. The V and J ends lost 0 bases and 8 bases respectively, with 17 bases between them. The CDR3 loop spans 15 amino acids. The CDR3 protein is CASSVATSGEGGYTF. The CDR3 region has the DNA TGTGCCAGCAGCGTAGCTACTTCGGGGGAAGGAGGCTACACCTTC.

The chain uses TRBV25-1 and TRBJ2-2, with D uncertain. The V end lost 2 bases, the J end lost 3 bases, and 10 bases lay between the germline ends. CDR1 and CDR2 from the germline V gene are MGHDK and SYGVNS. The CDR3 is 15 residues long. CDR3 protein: CASSETQRDTGELFF. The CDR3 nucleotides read TGTGCCAGCAGTGAAACCCAACGGGACACCGGGGAGCTGTTTTTT. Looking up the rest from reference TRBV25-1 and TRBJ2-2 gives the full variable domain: EADIYQTPRYLVIGTGKKITLECSQTMGHDKMYWYQQDPGMELHLIHYSYGVNSTEKGDLSSESTVSRIRTEHFPLTLESARPSHTSQYLCASSETQRDTGELFFGEGSRLTVL.